The 21 T cell receptor beta chains reported below all come from one sample, sequenced in a study of vaccination effects on CD4 cells after COVID-19. Generated by immunoSEQ multiplex PCR, the TCRdb table keeps only in-frame clones and is missing some. Of 50,000 to 75,000 clones detected, more than 60% appear once; the ten largest clones hold roughly 25%. Their recognized antigens are unknown. Subsequent to a culture period of roughly 11 days, CD4+ T cells were isolated. The sample consisted of CD4+ T cells from PBMCs cultured without peptide, taken before COVID-19 vaccination. Receptor source: a human donor who had a prior SARS-CoV-2 infection.

The chain recombines TRBV2 with TRBJ1-5; a possible D gene is TRBD1 (5 bases). V gave up 11 bases and J gave up 4 bases, with 18 bases separating them. There are 14 residues in the CDR3. Per the germline V gene, CDR1 is SNHLY and CDR2 is FYNNEI. Here the CDR3 reads CASHPQGRNQPQHF. CDR3 sequence (DNA): TGTGCCTCCCACCCCCAGGGTCGAAATCAGCCCCAGCATTTT.

This sequence joins TRBV5-1 and TRBJ2-3, with unresolved D. CDR1 and CDR2 (germline): SGHRS, YFSETQ. The CDR3 totals 15 residues. Deletions cut 0 bases from V and 2 bases from J, with 10 bases between. Here the CDR3 reads CASSLVGPNTDTQYF. In DNA, the CDR3 is TGCGCCAGCAGCTTGGTGGGCCCTAACACAGATACGCAGTATTTT.

The CDR3 region is CASSRQGAAETQYF. The CDR3 nucleotides are TGTGCCAGTAGTAGACAGGGGGCAGCAGAGACCCAGTACTTC. The chain employs TRBV19 and TRBJ2-5, with 10 bases fitting TRBD1. Germline V gives CDR1 LNHDA, CDR2 SQIVND (reference sequence). Germline trimming cut 4 bases from V and 4 bases from J; bases unmatched to any gene: 3. This CDR3 is 14 amino acids long.

This clone was seen a few times. This sequence joins TRBV13 and TRBJ2-7, with 7 nucleotides matching TRBD1. The germline gives CDR1 PRHDT, CDR2 FYEKMQ (reference sequence). CDR3 length: 13 residues. After removal of 3 bases from V and 3 bases from J, the junction contained 2 bases not matched to a gene. The CDR3 region is CASSFGQDYEQYF. CDR3 DNA: TGTGCCAGCAGCTTCGGACAGGACTACGAGCAGTACTTC.

This chain uses TRBV7-8 with TRBJ1-5, with TRBD1 as a possible D gene (6 bases). The CDR3 extends over 15 amino acids. Trimming took off 5 bases at V and 0 bases at J, with 11 bases between the two ends. Germline CDR1 and CDR2: SGHVS and FQNEAQ. The CDR3 coding sequence is TGTGCCAGCAGCCGAGGGGGTTATAGCAATCAGCCCCAGCATTTT. It translates to CASSRGGYSNQPQHF.

CDR3 sequence: CAHGTGGGNTIYF. CDR3 in DNA: TGTGCTCACGGGACAGGTGGGGGAAACACCATATATTTT. The chain uses TRBV30 and TRBJ1-3; 8 bases align to TRBD1. Germline CDR1 is GTSNPN and CDR2 is SVGIG (reference sequence). The CDR3 loop spans 13 amino acids.

This chain joins TRBV27 and TRBJ2-7; the D call may be TRBD1 or TRBD2 (5 bases each). The length of the CDR3 is 12 residues. CDR1 MNHEY and CDR2 SMNVEV come from the germline V gene (reference sequence). The V end lost 8 bases, the J end lost 6 bases, and 14 bases lay between the germline ends. CDR3 protein: CASGPNGGEQYF. In nucleotides, the CDR3 is TGTGCCAGCGGCCCGAATGGGGGCGAGCAGTACTTC.

This clone was detected only once. The chain links TRBV2 to TRBJ2-7; 10 bases agree with TRBD1. V trimming: 6 bases; J trimming: 5 bases; junction bases outside the gene matches: 7. This CDR3 has 14 amino acids. CDR1 SNHLY and CDR2 FYNNEI come from the germline V gene. In DNA form, the CDR3 reads TGTGCCAGCAGGGGTACCGGGACAGGGGACGAGCAGTACTTC. Translated, it gives CASRGTGTGDEQYF.

The chain uses TRBV2 and TRBJ2-3; 8 bases line up with TRBD2. The ends lost 3 bases at V and 8 bases at J; junction bases unmatched: 7. Germline loops: CDR1 SNHLY, CDR2 FYNNEI. This CDR3 spans 14 amino acids. The CDR3 spells CASSDRGGAGTQYF. The CDR3 bases are TGTGCCAGCAGTGATCGGGGGGGGGCCGGTACGCAGTATTTT.

This clone turned up a few times. The CDR3 coding sequence is TGTGCCAGCAGCCCGATTTATTACCGCCCGGGACAGCTCCGCCGAGGGACTGAAGCTTTCTTT. This sequence encodes CASSPIYYRPGQLRRGTEAFF. The genes are TRBV7-3 and TRBJ1-1; 7 bases are shared with TRBD1. In germline, CDR1 is SGHTA, CDR2 FQGTGA. The CDR3 sequence is 21 residues long. Germline trimming cut 5 bases from V and 5 bases from J; bases unmatched to any gene: 29.

This clone was seen a few times. The chain joins TRBV19 to TRBJ1-2, with 7 bases that match TRBD1. Germline-derived CDR1 and CDR2 are LNHDA and SQIVND (reference sequence). The V and J ends lost 5 bases and 4 bases, in that order; junction bases with no gene match: 4. CDR3 length: 13 residues. CDR3 coding DNA: TGTGCCAGTAGTCGGGACAGCCGCTATGGCTACACCTTC. Protein sequence: CASSRDSRYGYTF.

This chain links TRBV9 with TRBJ1-6, with D unclear. Germline values: CDR1 SGDLS, CDR2 YYNGEE. V was cut by 2 bases and J by 0 bases, with 9 bases left in between. This CDR3 is built from 16 residues. DNA for the CDR3: TGTGCCAGCAGCGTCACGGGTAGCTCCTATAATTCACCCCTCCACTTT. Translating gives CASSVTGSSYNSPLHF.

The CDR3 is CASSLEVIAPQYF. The CDR3 nucleotides are TGTGCCAGCAGCTTAGAGGTTATCGCCCCCCAGTACTTC. The chain has TRBV11-3 and TRBJ2-5; D call uncertain. The CDR3 sequence is 13 residues long. V was cut by 0 bases and J by 9 bases, with 11 bases left in between. Germline V lookup: CDR1 SGHNT, CDR2 YENEEA.

The CDR3: CAWSPGLYGYTF. The CDR3 nucleotides read TGTGCCTGGAGCCCGGGACTTTATGGCTACACCTTC. This chain links TRBV30 with TRBJ1-2; D may be TRBD1 (5 bases). The V end lost 3 bases, the J end lost 5 bases, and 10 bases lay between the germline ends. Germline assignment: CDR1 GTSNPN and CDR2 SVGIG (reference sequence). The CDR3 covers 12 residues.

The genes are TRBV10-3 and TRBJ2-2, with D maybe TRBD1 (6 bases). The CDR3 has 13 residues. CDR1 is ENHRY, CDR2 SYGVKD, per germline. V was shortened by 6 bases and J by 4 bases, with 9 bases between the two germline ends. The CDR3 DNA sequence: TGTGCCATCAGCGGACAGATCACCGGGGAGCTGTTTTTT. Residues: CAISGQITGELFF.

The chain links TRBV30 to TRBJ1-1; D remains unclear. The CDR3 is made up of 16 amino acids. Germline assignment: CDR1 GTSNPN and CDR2 SVGIG (reference sequence). V shed 3 bases and J shed 1 base, with 18 bases lying between them. DNA of the CDR3: TGTGCCTGGAGGGTAGGGTCTCTTCGACAGAACACTGAAGCTTTCTTT. This codes for CAWRVGSLRQNTEAFF.

This clone was seen more than once but under ten times. CDR3 bases: TGTGCCAGTAGTATAATGGGGGGCGGCCCCTATGGCTACACCTTC. It translates to CASSIMGGGPYGYTF. The rearrangement links TRBV19 to TRBJ1-2; possible D gene TRBD1, 6 bases. The CDR3 consists of 15 residues. From germline, CDR1 is LNHDA and CDR2 SQIVND (reference sequence). V was shortened by 2 bases and J by 4 bases, with 14 bases between the two germline ends. The entire variable domain, with the rest obtained from reference TRBV19 and TRBJ1-2, is as follows: DGGITQSPKYLFRKEGQNVTLSCEQNLNHDAMYWYRQDPGQGLRLIYYSQIVNDFQKGDIAEGYSVSREKKESFPLTVTSAQKNPTAFYLCASSIMGGGPYGYTFGSGTRLTVV.

This clone was detected a few times. CDR3 sequence: CASSPGQGIYNEQFF. The CDR3 DNA reads as TGTGCCAGCTCACCAGGGCAGGGAATCTACAATGAGCAGTTCTTC. The V and J genes are TRBV18 and TRBJ2-1, with D perhaps matching TRBD1 (5 bases). Trimming left V 2 bases short and J 3 bases short, with 11 bases between. The CDR3 is 15 amino acids. Germline V gives CDR1 KGHSH, CDR2 LQKENI.

The chain has TRBV7-6 and TRBJ1-2; 9 bases align to TRBD1. J gave up 1 base and V 0 bases, and 18 bases lay outside the gene matches. CDR3 length: 21 residues. Germline CDR1 is SGHVS and CDR2 is FNYEAQ. The CDR3 region is CASSLARDTIGQGRYNYGYTF. The CDR3 coding sequence is TGTGCCAGCAGCTTAGCGCGGGACACTATCGGACAGGGGCGATATAACTATGGCTACACCTTC.

The V call is TRBV7-2, the J call TRBJ1-3; 7 bases align to TRBD1. This CDR3 comprises 15 residues. After removal of 5 bases from V and 4 bases from J, the junction contained 8 bases not matched to a gene. Germline CDR1 and CDR2: SGHTA and FQGNSA. The CDR3 DNA sequence: TGTGCCAGCAGCCATGCAGGGGGTACAGGAAACACCATATATTTT. Protein product: CASSHAGGTGNTIYF.

The chain has TRBV19 and TRBJ2-1, with 8 nucleotides matching TRBD2. There are 15 residues in the CDR3. With V trimmed by 5 bases and J by 4 bases, 7 bases remained unmatched. Germline CDR1 LNHDA, CDR2 SQIVND (reference sequence). CDR3 protein: CASSPEREFYNEQFF. The CDR3 DNA reads as TGTGCCAGTAGTCCAGAGCGGGAGTTTTACAATGAGCAGTTCTTC.